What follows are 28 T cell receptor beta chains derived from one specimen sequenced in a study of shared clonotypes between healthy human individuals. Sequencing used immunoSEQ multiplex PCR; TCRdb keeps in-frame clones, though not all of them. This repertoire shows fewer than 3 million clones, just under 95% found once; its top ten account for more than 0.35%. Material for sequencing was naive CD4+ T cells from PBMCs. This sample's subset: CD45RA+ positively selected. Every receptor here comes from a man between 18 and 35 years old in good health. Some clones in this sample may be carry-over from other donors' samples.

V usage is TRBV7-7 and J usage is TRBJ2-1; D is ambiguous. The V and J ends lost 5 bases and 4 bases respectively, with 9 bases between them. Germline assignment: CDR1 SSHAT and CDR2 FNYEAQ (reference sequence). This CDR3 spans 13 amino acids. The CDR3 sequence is CASSTEVYNEQFF. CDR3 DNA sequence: TGTGCCAGCAGCACCGAAGTATACAATGAGCAGTTCTTC.

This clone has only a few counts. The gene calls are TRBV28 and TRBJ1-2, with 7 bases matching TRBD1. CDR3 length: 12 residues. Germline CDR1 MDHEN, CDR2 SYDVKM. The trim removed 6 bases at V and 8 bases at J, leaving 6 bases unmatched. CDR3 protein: CASSATGRGYTF. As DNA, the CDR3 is TGTGCCAGCAGCGCGACAGGGAGAGGCTACACCTTC.

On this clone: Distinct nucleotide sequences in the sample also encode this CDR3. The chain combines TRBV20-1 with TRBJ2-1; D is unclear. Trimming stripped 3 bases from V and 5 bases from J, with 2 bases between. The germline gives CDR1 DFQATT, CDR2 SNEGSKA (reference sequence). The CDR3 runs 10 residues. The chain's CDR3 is CSASHNEQFF. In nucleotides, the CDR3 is TGCAGTGCTAGTCACAATGAGCAGTTCTTC.

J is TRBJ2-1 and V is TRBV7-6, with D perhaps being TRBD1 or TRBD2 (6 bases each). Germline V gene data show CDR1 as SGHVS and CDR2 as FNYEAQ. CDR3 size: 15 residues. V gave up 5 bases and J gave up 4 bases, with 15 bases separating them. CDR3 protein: CASSKEGDVYNEQFF. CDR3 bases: TGTGCCAGCAGCAAGGAGGGGGATGTATACAATGAGCAGTTCTTC. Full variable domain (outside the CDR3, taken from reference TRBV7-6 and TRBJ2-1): GAGVSQSPRYKVTKRGQDVALRCDPISGHVSLYWYRQALGQGPEFLTYFNYEAQQDKSGLPNDRFSAERPEGSISTLTIQRTEQRDSAMYRCASSKEGDVYNEQFFGPGTRLTVL.

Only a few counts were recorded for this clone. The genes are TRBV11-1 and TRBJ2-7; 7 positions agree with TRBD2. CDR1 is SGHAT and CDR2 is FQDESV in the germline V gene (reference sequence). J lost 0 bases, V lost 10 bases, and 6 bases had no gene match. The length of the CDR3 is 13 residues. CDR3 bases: TGTGCCACTTCGAGGGACTACTCCTACGAGCAGTACTTC. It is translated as CATSRDYSYEQYF.

CDR3 bases: TGTGCCAGCAGTCAAATTATTGGAAGGGACAGATTTCTTGGATCTGGGGCCAACGTCCTGACTTTC. Residues: CASSQIIGRDRFLGSGANVLTF. The rearrangement links TRBV28 to TRBJ2-6; 7 bases are shared with TRBD1. The CDR3 covers 22 residues. The V and J ends lost 5 bases and 1 base, in that order; junction bases with no gene match: 23. Looked up from germline, CDR1 is MDHEN and CDR2 is SYDVKM.

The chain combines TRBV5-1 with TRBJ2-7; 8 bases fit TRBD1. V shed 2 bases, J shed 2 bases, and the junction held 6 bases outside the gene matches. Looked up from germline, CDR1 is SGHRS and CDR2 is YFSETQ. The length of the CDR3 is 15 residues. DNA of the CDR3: TGCGCCAGCAGCTTTTCAGGGGGCGGCACCTACGAGCAGTACTTC. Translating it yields CASSFSGGGTYEQYF.

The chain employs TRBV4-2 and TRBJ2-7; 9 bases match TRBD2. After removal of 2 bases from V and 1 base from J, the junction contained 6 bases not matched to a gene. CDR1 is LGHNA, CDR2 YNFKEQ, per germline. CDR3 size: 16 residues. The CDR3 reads CASSQIAGAGSYEQYF. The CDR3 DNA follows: TGTGCCAGCAGCCAAATAGCGGGAGCAGGATCCTACGAGCAGTACTTC.

CDR3 in amino acids: CASSPRRDAYNEQFF. CDR3 nucleotide sequence: TGTGCCAGCAGCCCTCGGCGGGACGCCTACAATGAGCAGTTCTTC. The V and J genes are TRBV7-3 and TRBJ2-1; TRBD2 might be the D (6 bases). Germline V CDR1 and CDR2: SGHTA, FQGTGA. Trimming removed 5 bases at V and 2 bases at J, with 13 bases between. The CDR3 totals 15 residues.

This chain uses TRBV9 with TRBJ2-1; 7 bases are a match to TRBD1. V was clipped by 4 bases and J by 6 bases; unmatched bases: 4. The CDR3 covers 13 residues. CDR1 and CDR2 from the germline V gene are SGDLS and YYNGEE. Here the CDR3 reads CASSRNRGNEQFF. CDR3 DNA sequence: TGTGCCAGCAGCCGTAACAGGGGCAATGAGCAGTTCTTC.

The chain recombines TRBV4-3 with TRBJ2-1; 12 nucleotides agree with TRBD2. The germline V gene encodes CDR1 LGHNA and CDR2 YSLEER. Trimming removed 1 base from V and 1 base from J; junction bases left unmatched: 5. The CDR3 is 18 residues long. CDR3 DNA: TGCGCCAGCAGCCAAGGGGCGCTAGCGGGAGGGTCCTACAATGAGCAGTTCTTC. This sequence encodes CASSQGALAGGSYNEQFF.

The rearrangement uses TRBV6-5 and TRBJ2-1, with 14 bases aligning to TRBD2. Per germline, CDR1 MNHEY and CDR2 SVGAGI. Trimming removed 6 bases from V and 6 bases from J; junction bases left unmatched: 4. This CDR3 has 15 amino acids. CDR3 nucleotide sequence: TGTGCCAGCAGCAGACTAGCGGGAGGGCCCAATGAGCAGTTCTTC. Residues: CASSRLAGGPNEQFF.

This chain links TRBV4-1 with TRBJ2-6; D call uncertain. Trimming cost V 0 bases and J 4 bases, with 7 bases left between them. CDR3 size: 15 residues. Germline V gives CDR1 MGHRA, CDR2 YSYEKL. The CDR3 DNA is TGCGCCAGCAGCCAAGACTTCTCCGGGGCCAACGTCCTGACTTTC. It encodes CASSQDFSGANVLTF.

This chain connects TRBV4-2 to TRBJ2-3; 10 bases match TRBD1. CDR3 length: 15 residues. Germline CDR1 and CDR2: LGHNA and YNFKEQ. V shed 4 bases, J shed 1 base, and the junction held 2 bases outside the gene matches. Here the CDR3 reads CASSRQGAGTDTQYF. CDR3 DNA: TGTGCCAGCAGCCGACAGGGGGCGGGCACAGATACGCAGTATTTT.

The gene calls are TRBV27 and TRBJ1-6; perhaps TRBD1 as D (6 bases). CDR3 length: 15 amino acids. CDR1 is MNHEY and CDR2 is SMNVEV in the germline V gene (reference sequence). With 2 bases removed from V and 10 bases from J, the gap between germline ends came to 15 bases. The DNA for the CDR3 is TGTGCCAGCAGTTTACAGGGGATGGGGGGGTCACCCCTCCACTTT. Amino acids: CASSLQGMGGSPLHF.

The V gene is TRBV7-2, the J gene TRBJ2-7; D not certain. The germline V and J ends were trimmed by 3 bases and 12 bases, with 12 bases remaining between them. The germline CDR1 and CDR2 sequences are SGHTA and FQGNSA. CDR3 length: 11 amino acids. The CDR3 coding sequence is TGTGCCAGCAGCTTCCTCACACGACTGTACTTC. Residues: CASSFLTRLYF. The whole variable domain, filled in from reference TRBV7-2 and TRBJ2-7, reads GAGVSQSPSNKVTEKGKDVELRCDPISGHTALYWYRQSLGQGLEFLIYFQGNSAPDKSGLPSDRFSAERTGGSVSTLTIQRTQQEDSAVYLCASSFLTRLYFGPGTRLTVT.

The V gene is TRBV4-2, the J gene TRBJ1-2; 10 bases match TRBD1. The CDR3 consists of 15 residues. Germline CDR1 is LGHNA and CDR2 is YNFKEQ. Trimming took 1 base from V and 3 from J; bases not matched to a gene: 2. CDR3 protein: CASSQGQGADYGYTF. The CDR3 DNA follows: TGTGCCAGCAGCCAAGGACAGGGGGCGGACTATGGCTACACCTTC.

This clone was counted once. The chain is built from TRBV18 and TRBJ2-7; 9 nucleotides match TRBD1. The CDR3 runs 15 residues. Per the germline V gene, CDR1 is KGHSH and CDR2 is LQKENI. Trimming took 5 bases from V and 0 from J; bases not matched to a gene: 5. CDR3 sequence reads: CASSTGQGSSYEQYF. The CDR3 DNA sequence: TGTGCCAGCTCAACAGGACAGGGGTCCTCCTACGAGCAGTACTTC.

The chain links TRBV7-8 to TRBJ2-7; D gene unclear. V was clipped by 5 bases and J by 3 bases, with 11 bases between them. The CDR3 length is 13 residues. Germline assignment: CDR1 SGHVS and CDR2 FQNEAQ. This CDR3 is CASSGYNSYEQYF. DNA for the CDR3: TGTGCCAGCAGCGGATACAACAGCTACGAGCAGTACTTC.

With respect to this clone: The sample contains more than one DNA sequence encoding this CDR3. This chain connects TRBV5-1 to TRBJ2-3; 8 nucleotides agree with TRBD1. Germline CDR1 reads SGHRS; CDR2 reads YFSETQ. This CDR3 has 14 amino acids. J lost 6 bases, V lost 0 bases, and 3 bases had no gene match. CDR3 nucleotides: TGCGCCAGCAGCTTGGGCCAGGGGGCCGATACGCAGTATTTT. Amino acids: CASSLGQGADTQYF. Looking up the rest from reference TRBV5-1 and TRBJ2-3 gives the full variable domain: KAGVTQTPRYLIKTRGQQVTLSCSPISGHRSVSWYQQTPGQGLQFLFEYFSETQRNKGNFPGRFSGRQFSNSRSEMNVSTLELGDSALYLCASSLGQGADTQYFGPGTRLTVL.

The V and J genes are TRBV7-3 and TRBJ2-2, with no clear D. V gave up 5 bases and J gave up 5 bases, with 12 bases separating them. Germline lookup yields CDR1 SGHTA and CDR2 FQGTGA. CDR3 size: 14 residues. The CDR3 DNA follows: TGTGCCAGCAGCAGAAAGGGTCTAACCGGGGAGCTGTTTTTT. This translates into CASSRKGLTGELFF.

The CDR3 spells CASSLDYSGSTKQYF. CDR3 nucleotides: TGTGCCAGCAGCTTAGACTATTCCGGCTCTACGAAGCAGTACTTC. The chain joins TRBV7-6 to TRBJ2-7; no definite D call. V was shortened by 1 base and J by 8 bases, with 18 bases between the two germline ends. CDR3 size: 15 residues. Germline loops: CDR1 SGHVS, CDR2 FNYEAQ.

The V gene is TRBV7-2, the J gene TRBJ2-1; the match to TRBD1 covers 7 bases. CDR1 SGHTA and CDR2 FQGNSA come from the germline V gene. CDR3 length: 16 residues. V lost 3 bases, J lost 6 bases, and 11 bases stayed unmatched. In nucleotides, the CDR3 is TGTGCCAGCAGCTTGACAGGGCCCGGGATCCCCAATGAGCAGTTCTTC. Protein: CASSLTGPGIPNEQFF.

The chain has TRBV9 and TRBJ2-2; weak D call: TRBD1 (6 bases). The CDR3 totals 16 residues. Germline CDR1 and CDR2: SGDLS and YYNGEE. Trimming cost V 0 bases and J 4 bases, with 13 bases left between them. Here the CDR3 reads CASSVGIRGATGELFF. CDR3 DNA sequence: TGTGCCAGCAGCGTAGGGATCAGGGGAGCCACCGGGGAGCTGTTTTTT.

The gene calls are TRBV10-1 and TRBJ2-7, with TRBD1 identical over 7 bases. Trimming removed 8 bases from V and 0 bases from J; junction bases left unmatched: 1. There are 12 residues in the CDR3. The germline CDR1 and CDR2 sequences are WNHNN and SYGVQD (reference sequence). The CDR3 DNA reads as TGCGCCAGCGGGGACAGCTCCTACGAGCAGTACTTC. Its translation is CASGDSSYEQYF.

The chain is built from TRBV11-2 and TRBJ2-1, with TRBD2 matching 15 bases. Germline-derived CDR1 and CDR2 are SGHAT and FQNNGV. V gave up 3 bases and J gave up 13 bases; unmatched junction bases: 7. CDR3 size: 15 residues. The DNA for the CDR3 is TGTGCCAGCAGCTTGTCGGGACTAGCGGGAGGAGGTCAGTTCTTC. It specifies CASSLSGLAGGGQFF.

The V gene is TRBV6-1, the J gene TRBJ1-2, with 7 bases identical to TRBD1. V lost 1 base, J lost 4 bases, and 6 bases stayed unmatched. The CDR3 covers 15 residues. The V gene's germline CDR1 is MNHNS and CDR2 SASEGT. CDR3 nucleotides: TGTGCCAGCAGTGAAGGGCCAGGGGGGGTCTATGGCTACACCTTC. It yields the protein CASSEGPGGVYGYTF.

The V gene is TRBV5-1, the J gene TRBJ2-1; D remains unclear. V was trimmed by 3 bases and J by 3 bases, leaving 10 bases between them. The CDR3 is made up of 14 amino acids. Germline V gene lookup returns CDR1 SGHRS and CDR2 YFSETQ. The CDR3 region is CASSSWTGYNEQFF. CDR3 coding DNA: TGCGCCAGCAGCTCTTGGACGGGCTACAATGAGCAGTTCTTC.